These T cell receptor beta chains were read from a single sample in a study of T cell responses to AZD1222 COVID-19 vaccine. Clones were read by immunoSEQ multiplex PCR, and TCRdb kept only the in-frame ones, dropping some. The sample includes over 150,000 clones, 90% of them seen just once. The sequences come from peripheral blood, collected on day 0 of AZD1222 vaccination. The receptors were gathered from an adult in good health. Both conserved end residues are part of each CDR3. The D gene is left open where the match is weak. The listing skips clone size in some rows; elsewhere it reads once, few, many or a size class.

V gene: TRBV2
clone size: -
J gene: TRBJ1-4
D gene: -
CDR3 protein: CASRGSGMANEKLFF
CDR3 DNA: TGTGCCAGCAGGGGCTCGGGGATGGCTAATGAAAAACTGTTTTTT

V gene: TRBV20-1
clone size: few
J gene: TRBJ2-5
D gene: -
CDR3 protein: CSASRLLETQYF
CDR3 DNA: TGCAGTGCTAGTCGGCTTCTTGAGACCCAGTACTTC

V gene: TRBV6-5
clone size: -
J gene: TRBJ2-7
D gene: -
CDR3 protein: CASSYTTVIVGYEQYF
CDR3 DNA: TGTGCCAGCAGTTACACCACAGTAATTGTCGGCTACGAGCAGTACTTC

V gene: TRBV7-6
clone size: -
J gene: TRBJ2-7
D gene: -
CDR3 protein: CASSLAGGGTNDEQYF
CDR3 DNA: TGTGCCAGCAGCTTAGCGGGAGGGGGGACTAACGACGAGCAGTACTTC

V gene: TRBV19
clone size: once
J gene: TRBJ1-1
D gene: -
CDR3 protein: CASSIGSYGNTEAFF
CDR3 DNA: TGTGCCAGTAGTATAGGGAGCTACGGGAACACTGAAGCTTTCTTT

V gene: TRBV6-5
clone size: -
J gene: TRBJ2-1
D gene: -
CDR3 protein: CASNPFAGVDNEQFF
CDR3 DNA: TGTGCCAGCAACCCCTTCGCAGGGGTCGACAATGAGCAGTTCTTC

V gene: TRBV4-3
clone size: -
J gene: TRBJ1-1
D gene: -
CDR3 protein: CASSQERGAGAGGAEAFF
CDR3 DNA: TGCGCCAGCAGCCAAGAGCGGGGGGCCGGGGCTGGGGGCGCTGAAGCTTTCTTT

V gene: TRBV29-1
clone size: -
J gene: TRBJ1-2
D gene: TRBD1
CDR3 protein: CSVGRKTGGRDGYTF
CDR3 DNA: TGCAGCGTTGGGCGTAAGACAGGGGGTCGCGATGGCTACACCTTC

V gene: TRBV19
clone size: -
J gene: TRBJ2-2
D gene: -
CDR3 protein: CASEEGGGELFF
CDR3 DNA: TGTGCCAGTGAGGAGGGGGGCGGGGAGCTGTTTTTT

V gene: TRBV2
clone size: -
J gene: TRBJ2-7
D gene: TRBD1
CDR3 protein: CASIQTGAYEQYF
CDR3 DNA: TGTGCCAGCATACAGACAGGGGCCTACGAGCAGTACTTC

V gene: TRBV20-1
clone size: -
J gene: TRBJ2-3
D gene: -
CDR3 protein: CSAREDTQYF
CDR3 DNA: TGCAGTGCTAGGGAAGATACGCAGTATTTT

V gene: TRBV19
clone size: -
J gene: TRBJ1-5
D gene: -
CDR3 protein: CASSIARNQPQHF
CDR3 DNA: TGTGCCAGTAGTATAGCACGGAATCAGCCCCAGCATTTT

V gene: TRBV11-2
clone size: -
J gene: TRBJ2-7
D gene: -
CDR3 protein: CASSLDGLEQYF
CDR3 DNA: TGTGCCAGCAGCTTAGATGGGCTCGAGCAGTACTTC

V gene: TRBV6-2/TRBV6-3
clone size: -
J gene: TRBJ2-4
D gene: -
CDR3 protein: CASSYGTYDKNIQYF
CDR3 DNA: TGTGCCAGCAGTTACGGGACCTATGACAAAAACATTCAGTACTTC

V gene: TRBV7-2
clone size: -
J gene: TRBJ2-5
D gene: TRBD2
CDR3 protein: CASSGGGGGGGTQYF
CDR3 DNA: TGTGCCAGCAGCGGAGGAGGCGGGGGAGGTGGGACCCAGTACTTC

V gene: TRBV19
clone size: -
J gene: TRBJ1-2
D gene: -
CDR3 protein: CASSIDVSYGYTF
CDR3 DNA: TGTGCCAGTAGTATAGACGTCAGCTATGGCTACACCTTC

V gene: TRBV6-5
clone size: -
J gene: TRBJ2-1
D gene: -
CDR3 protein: CASSRDVLNEQFF
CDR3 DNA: TGTGCCAGCAGCCGGGACGTACTCAATGAGCAGTTCTTC

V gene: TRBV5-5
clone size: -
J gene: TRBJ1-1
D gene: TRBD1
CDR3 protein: CASSLGPGQGAENTEAFF
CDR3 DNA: TGTGCCAGCAGCTTGGGGCCTGGCCAGGGGGCTGAGAACACTGAAGCTTTCTTT

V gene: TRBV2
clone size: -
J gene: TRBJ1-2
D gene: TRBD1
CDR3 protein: CASRSRQGYGYTF
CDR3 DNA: TGTGCCAGCAGATCAAGACAGGGCTATGGCTACACCTTC

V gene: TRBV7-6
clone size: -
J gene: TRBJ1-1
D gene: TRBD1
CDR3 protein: CASSLQGDMNTEAFF
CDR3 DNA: TGTGCCAGCAGCTTACAGGGGGACATGAACACTGAAGCTTTCTTT

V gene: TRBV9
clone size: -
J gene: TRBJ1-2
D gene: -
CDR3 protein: CASSVGVSYTF
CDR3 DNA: TGTGCCAGCAGCGTCGGCGTGAGCTACACCTTC

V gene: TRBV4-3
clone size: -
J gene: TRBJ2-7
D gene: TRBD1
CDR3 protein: CASSQDGAGGGEQYF
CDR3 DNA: TGCGCCAGCAGCCAAGATGGGGCAGGGGGTGGCGAGCAGTACTTC

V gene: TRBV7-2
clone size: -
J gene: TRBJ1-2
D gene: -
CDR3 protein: CASSDSLNYGYTF
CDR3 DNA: TGTGCCAGCAGCGACAGCTTAAACTATGGCTACACCTTC

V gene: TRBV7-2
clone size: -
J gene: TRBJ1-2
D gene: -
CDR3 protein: CASSLDGLYGYTF
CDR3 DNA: TGTGCCAGCAGCTTAGATGGTCTCTATGGCTACACCTTC

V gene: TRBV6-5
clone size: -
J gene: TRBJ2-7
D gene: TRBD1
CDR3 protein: CASTSTGSSYEQYF
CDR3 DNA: TGTGCCAGCACTTCGACAGGGTCGTCCTACGAGCAGTACTTC

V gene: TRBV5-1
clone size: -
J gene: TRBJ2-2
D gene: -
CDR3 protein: CASSFGWPNTGELFF
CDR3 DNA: TGCGCCAGCAGCTTTGGCTGGCCGAACACCGGGGAGCTGTTTTTT

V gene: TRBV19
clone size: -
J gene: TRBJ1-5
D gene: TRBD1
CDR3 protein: CASKEDRSNQPQHF
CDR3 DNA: TGTGCCAGTAAGGAGGACAGGAGCAATCAGCCCCAGCATTTT

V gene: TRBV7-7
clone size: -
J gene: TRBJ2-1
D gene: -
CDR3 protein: CASSLNPNNEQFF
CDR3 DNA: TGTGCTAGCAGCTTAAACCCGAACAATGAGCAGTTCTTC

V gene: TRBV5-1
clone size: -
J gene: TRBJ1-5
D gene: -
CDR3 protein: CASSLEGGEDQPQHF
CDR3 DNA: TGCGCCAGCAGCTTGGAAGGGGGGGAGGATCAGCCCCAGCATTTT

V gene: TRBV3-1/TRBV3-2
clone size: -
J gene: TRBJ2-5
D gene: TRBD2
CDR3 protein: CASSQDASGETQYF
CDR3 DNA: TGTGCCAGCAGCCAAGATGCTAGCGGGGAGACCCAGTACTTC

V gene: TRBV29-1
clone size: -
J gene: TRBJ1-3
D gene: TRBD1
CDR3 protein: CSVSTDRAGNTIYF
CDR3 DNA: TGCAGCGTCTCCACAGACAGGGCTGGAAACACCATATATTTT

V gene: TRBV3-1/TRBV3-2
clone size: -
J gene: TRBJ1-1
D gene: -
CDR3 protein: CASSPRGGARTEAFF
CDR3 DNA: TGTGCCAGCAGCCCCCGGGGGGGGGCACGAACTGAAGCTTTCTTT

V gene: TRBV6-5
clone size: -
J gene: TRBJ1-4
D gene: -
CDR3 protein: CASRGLGANEKLFF
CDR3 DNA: TGTGCCAGCAGGGGGCTCGGAGCTAATGAAAAACTGTTTTTT

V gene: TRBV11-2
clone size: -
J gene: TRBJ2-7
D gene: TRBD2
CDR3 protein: CASSLARLAGGNEQYF
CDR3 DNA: TGTGCCAGCAGCTTAGCCCGACTAGCGGGGGGCAACGAGCAGTACTTC

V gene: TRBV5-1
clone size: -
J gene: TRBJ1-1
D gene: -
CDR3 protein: CASSPAGGTPEAFF
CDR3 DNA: TGCGCCAGCAGCCCGGCCGGGGGAACCCCTGAAGCTTTCTTT

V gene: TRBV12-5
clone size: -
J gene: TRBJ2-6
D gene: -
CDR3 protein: CASSLPGANVLTF
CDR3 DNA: TGTGCTAGTAGCCTTCCTGGGGCCAACGTCCTGACTTTC

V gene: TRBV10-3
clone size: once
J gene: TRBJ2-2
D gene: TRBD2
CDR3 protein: CAISIREGNTGELFF
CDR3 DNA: TGTGCCATCAGCATCAGGGAGGGAAACACCGGGGAGCTGTTTTTT

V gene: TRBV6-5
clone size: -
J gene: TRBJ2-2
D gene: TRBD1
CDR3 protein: CASSYPTGGDTGELFF
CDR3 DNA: TGTGCCAGCAGTTACCCGACAGGGGGCGATACCGGGGAGCTGTTTTTT

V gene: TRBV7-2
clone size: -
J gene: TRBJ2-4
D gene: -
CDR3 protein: CASSKNWGGDRAKNIQYF
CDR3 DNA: TGTGCCAGCAGCAAAAACTGGGGGGGCGATAGGGCCAAAAACATTCAGTACTTC

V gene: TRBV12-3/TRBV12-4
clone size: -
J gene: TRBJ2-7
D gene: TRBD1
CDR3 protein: CASSLGQGRDF
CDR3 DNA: TGTGCCAGCAGTTTGGGACAGGGAAGGGACTTC

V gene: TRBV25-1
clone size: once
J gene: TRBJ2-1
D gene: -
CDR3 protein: CASSEGAGAGNEQFF
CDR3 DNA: TGTGCCAGCAGTGAAGGTGCGGGGGCCGGGAATGAGCAGTTCTTC

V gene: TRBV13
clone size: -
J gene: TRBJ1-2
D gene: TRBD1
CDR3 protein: CASSSRGQGVIYGYTF
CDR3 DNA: TGTGCCAGCAGCTCGAGGGGACAGGGTGTCATCTATGGCTACACCTTC

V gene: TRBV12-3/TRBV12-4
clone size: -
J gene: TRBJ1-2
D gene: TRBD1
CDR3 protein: CASSIQGLIGYTF
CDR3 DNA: TGTGCCAGCAGTATACAGGGGTTAATTGGCTACACCTTC

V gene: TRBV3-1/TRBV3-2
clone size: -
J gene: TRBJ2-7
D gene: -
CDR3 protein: CASSPFPVLYEQYF
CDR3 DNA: TGTGCCAGCAGCCCTTTTCCGGTTTTATACGAGCAGTACTTC

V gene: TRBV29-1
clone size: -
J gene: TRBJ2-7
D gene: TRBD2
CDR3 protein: CSVTWGSGGAREQYF
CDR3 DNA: TGCAGCGTTACCTGGGGTAGCGGGGGGGCGAGGGAGCAGTACTTC

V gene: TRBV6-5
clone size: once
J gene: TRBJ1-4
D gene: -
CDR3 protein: CASSIAGELFF
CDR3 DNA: TGTGCCAGCAGTATTGCAGGGGAACTGTTTTTT

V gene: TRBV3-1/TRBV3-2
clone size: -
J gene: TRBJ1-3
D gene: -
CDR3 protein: CASSQLPGDTIYF
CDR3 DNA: TGTGCCAGCAGCCAACTACCCGGGGACACCATATATTTT

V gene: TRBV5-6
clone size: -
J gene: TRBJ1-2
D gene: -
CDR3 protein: CASSSLFVMENYGYTF
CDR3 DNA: TGTGCCAGCAGCTCCCTATTTGTTATGGAGAACTATGGCTACACCTTC

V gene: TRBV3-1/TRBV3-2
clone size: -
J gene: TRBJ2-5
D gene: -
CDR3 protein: CASSRAASVTQYF
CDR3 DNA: TGTGCCAGCAGCCGTGCAGCGTCCGTGACCCAGTACTTC

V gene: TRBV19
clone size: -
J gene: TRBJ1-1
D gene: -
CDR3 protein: CASSITASTEAFF
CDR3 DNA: TGTGCCAGTAGTATCACCGCGAGCACTGAAGCTTTCTTT